The TCR beta chain under discussion was sequenced for a study of T-cell reconstitution after alpha-beta-depleted transplantation in children. Whole-study results and caveats: Some patients' high day-60 TCRbeta diversity was traced to surviving recipient T cells and thymic progenitors. T-cell numbers and diversity, one year after transplant, stemmed largely from T cells that were newly produced. About two months after transplant, alpha-beta T cells reportedly came from several hundred expanded graft clones.

The length of the CDR3 is 14 residues. Between the trimmed V and J ends, which lost 5 bases and 1 base, there was a span of 10 bases. Germline V lookup: CDR1 SGHAT, CDR2 FQNNGV. A note on this clonotype: The antigen is unknown.

During its preparation, the TCRbeta library received unique molecular identifiers. TCRdb re-derived calls from the PCR reads in MiXCR, one entry per CDR3 protein. The data show some 460,000 distinct CDR3 sequences, 15% to 20% seen once. J is TRBJ2-3 and V is TRBV11-2; D uncertain. This receptor was obtained from a boy younger than two who had a stem cell transplant for Wiskott-Aldrich syndrome, so the T cells may come from the graft donor. This sample comprised PBMCs, mostly from graft donor cells, obtained 360 days after TCRalphabeta/CD19-depleted stem cell transplant. The CDR3 DNA follows: TGTGCCAGCAGCATTAGAGATGGCACAGATACGCAGTATTTT. This encodes CASSIRDGTDTQYF. The full variable domain, with the rest looked up from reference TRBV11-2 and TRBJ2-3, is EAGVAQSPRYKIIEKRQSVAFWCNPISGHATLYWYQQILGQGPKLLIQFQNNGVVDDSQLPKDRFSAERLKGVDSTLKIQPAKLEDSAVYLCASSIRDGTDTQYFGPGTRLTVL.